A selection of T cell receptor beta chains follows, all from one sample in a study of blood T cells in healthy people across ages. TCRdb independently ran MiXCR on the 5' RACE reads; one entry per CDR3 protein. The table shows more than 900,000 distinct CDR3 sequences, with about 25% occurring only once. The same sample was also studied in work on T cells of mothers and their children.

Sequences were obtained from blood. The receptors shown here come from a girl aged 2-9 years in good health. The CDR3 runs from the conserved cysteine through the conserved F or W. A D gene is named only where the DNA matches it firmly. Clone size appears in some rows only: once, few, many, or a class for an expanded clone.

d_call j_call v_call clone_size cdr3_aa cdr3_nt
TRBD1 TRBJ2-7 TRBV29-1 - CSGTDRASYEQYF TGCAGCGGTACCGACAGGGCTTCCTACGAGCAGTACTTC
- TRBJ1-1 TRBV7-9 few CASSAAPSFGDAFF TGTGCCAGCAGCGCAGCGCCCTCCTTTGGGGACGCTTTCTTT
- TRBJ2-4 TRBV29-1 - CSVETDTIKNIQYF TGCAGCGTTGAGACGGACACCATCAAGAACATTCAGTACTTC
- TRBJ1-2 TRBV19 few CASLSGPYGYTF TGTGCCAGTCTGTCAGGACCCTATGGCTACACCTTC
- TRBJ1-2 TRBV7-2 - CASSYFRGKDGYTF TGTGCCAGCAGCTACTTCAGGGGAAAGGATGGCTACACCTTC
- TRBJ1-1 TRBV6-1 - CASRADISEAFF TGTGCCAGCCGGGCAGATATATCTGAAGCTTTCTTT
- TRBJ1-2 TRBV7-8 few CASSPPGRVRGYTF TGTGCCAGCAGTCCCCCTGGCAGGGTGCGGGGCTACACCTTC
TRBD2 TRBJ2-7 TRBV4-3 - CASSQESWTSGSYEQYF TGCGCCAGCAGCCAAGAATCTTGGACTAGCGGAAGCTACGAGCAGTACTTC
- TRBJ1-2 TRBV5-6 - CASSLWDGRGYGYTF TGTGCCAGCAGCTTGTGGGACGGTCGAGGGTATGGCTACACCTTC
- TRBJ1-1 TRBV12-3/TRBV12-4 - CASSLGRQASREAFF TGTGCCAGCAGTTTAGGGCGACAGGCCTCCCGTGAAGCTTTCTTT
- TRBJ2-3 TRBV9 - CASSVESERTQYF TGTGCCAGCAGCGTAGAATCGGAACGTACGCAGTATTTT
TRBD1 TRBJ2-1 TRBV11-2 - CASSRYPDRVAFNEQFF TGTGCCAGCAGCCGATACCCCGACAGGGTAGCGTTCAATGAGCAGTTCTTC
- TRBJ1-3 TRBV12-3/TRBV12-4 few CASRNREDGNTIYF TGTGCCAGCAGAAACAGGGAGGATGGAAACACCATATATTTT
TRBD2 TRBJ2-3 TRBV20-1 - CSATPHRLAGPRDYYTQYF TGCAGTGCTACACCCCACCGCCTAGCGGGGCCCCGTGATTATTATACGCAGTATTTT
TRBD2 TRBJ2-1 TRBV12-3/TRBV12-4 - CASGVAGERENEQFF TGTGCCAGCGGCGTAGCGGGAGAAAGGGAGAATGAGCAGTTCTTC
- TRBJ2-3 TRBV3-1 - CASSQVVGTDTQYF TGTGCCAGCAGCCAAGTTGTCGGAACAGATACGCAGTATTTT
- TRBJ2-2 TRBV5-1 few CASSHGPATNTGGLFF TGCGCCAGCAGCCATGGACCAGCTACAAACACCGGGGGGCTGTTTTTT
- TRBJ2-6 TRBV6-2/TRBV6-3 once CARSYSTRAPWSGANVLTF TGTGCCAGGAGTTACTCGACTCGGGCCCCTTGGTCTGGGGCCAACGTCCTGACTTTC
- TRBJ1-5 TRBV10-3 few CAIGVDGNQPQHF TGTGCCATCGGGGTAGACGGAAATCAGCCCCAGCATTTT
- TRBJ1-2 TRBV3-1 few CASSPLEPRDGYTF TGTGCCAGCAGCCCCCTCGAACCGCGCGATGGCTACACCTTC
- TRBJ2-5 TRBV9 - CASSESGTKETQYF TGTGCCAGCTCCGAGTCGGGAACCAAAGAGACCCAGTACTTC
- TRBJ2-7 TRBV5-1 many CASSLGGASYEQYF TGTGCCAGCAGCCTAGGGGGGGCTTCCTACGAGCAGTACTTC
TRBD2 TRBJ2-5 TRBV12-5 - CASGLVPRPAGVETQYF TGTGCTAGTGGTTTGGTCCCCCGACCGGCGGGAGTGGAGACCCAGTACTTC
- TRBJ2-5 TRBV7-2 - CASRKTGKETQYF TGTGCCAGCAGGAAAACAGGAAAAGAGACCCAGTACTTC
TRBD2 TRBJ2-7 TRBV5-1 many CASSLSREYEQYF TGTGCCAGCAGTTTATCGCGGGAGTACGAGCAGTACTTC
- TRBJ2-7 TRBV5-1 - CASSFGDAVYEQYF TGCGCCAGCAGCTTCGGGGACGCCGTCTACGAGCAGTACTTC
TRBD2 TRBJ2-3 TRBV4-3 few CASSQDRGGAGDTQYF TGCGCCAGCAGCCAAGACCGCGGGGGGGCTGGGGATACGCAGTATTTT
TRBD2 TRBJ2-1 TRBV7-9 - CASRPGTSGGAKYNEQLF TGTGCCAGCAGACCAGGGACTAGCGGGGGGGCAAAATACAATGAGCAGCTCTTC
- TRBJ2-5 TRBV7-9 - CASSPGEGQYF TGTGCCAGCAGCCCGGGGGAAGGGCAGTACTTC
TRBD2 TRBJ2-3 TRBV10-3 - CAISERRGSTDTQYF TGTGCCATCAGTGAGCGGCGGGGGAGCACAGATACGCAGTATTTT
- TRBJ2-7 TRBV6-2/TRBV6-3 few CASLSDKSYEQYF TGTGCCTCACTATCGGACAAGTCCTACGAGCAGTACTTC
- TRBJ2-7 TRBV5-6 few CASRSRGFEQYF TGTGCCAGCCGAAGCAGGGGATTCGAGCAGTACTTC
- TRBJ2-7 TRBV29-1 few CSVELAGTYEQYF TGCAGCGTTGAATTAGCAGGCACCTACGAGCAGTACTTC
- TRBJ1-2 TRBV4-2 - CASSQGQTNYGYTF TGTGCCAGCAGCCAGGGGCAGACGAACTATGGCTACACCTTC
- TRBJ2-7 TRBV6-6 few CASSYQDRQYF TGTGCCAGCAGTTACCAGGACAGGCAGTACTTC
TRBD2 TRBJ2-1 TRBV12-3/TRBV12-4 - CASSVGLAEGSSYNEQFF TGTGCCAGCAGTGTGGGACTAGCGGAGGGAAGCTCCTACAATGAGCAGTTCTTC
- TRBJ1-1 TRBV7-9 few CASSFGGRTEAFF TGTGCCAGCAGCTTTGGGGGGAGGACTGAAGCTTTCTTT
- TRBJ1-2 TRBV6-4 - CAKLLLSWPNYGYTF TGTGCCAAACTTTTGCTATCGTGGCCTAACTATGGCTACACCTTC